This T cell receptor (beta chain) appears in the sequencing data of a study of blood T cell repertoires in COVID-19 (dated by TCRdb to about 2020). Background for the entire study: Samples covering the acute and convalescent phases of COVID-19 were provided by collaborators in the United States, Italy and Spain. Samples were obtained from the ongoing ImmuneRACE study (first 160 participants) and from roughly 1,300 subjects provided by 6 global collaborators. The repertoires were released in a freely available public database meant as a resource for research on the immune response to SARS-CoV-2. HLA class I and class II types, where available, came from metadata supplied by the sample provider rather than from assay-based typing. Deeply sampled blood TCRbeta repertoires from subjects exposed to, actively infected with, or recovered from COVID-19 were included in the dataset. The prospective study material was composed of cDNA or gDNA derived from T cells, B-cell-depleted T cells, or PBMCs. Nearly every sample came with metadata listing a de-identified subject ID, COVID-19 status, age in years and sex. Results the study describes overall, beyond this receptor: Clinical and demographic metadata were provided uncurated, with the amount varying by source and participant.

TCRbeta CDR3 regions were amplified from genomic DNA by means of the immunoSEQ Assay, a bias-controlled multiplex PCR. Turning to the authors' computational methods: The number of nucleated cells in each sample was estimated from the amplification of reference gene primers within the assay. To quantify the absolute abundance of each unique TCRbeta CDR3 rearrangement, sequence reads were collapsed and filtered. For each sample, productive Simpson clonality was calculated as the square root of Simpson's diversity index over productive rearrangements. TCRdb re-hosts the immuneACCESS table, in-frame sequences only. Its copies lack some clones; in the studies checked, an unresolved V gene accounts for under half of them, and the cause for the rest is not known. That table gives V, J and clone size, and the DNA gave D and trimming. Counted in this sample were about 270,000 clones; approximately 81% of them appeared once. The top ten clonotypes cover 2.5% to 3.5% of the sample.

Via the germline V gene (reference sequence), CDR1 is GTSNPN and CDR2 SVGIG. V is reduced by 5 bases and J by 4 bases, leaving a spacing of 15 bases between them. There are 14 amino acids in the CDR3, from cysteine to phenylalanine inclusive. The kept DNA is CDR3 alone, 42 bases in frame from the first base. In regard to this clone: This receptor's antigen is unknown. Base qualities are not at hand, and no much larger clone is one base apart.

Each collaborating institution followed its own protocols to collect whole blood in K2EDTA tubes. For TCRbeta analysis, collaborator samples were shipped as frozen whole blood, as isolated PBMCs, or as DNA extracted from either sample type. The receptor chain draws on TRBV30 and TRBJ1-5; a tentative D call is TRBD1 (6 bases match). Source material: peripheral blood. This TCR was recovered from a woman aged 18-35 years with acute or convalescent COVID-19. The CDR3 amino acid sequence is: CAWAGTNLNQPQHF. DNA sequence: TGTGCCTGGGCCGGGACAAACCTAAATCAGCCCCAGCATTTT. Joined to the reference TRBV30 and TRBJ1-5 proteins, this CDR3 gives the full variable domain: SQTIHQWPATLVQPVGSPLSLECTVEGTSNPNLYWYRQAAGRGLQLLFYSVGIGQISSEVPQNLSASRPQDRQFILSSKKLLLSDSGFYLCAWAGTNLNQPQHFGDGTRLSIL.